These T cell receptor beta chains were read from a single sample in a study of T cell responses to AZD1222 COVID-19 vaccine. Sequencing used immunoSEQ multiplex PCR; TCRdb keeps in-frame clones, though not all of them. The sample contains approximately 180,000 clones, over 80% of which appear only once. The sample in question was peripheral blood, obtained 28 days after the second dose of the MenACWY control vaccine. The receptor set was obtained from an adult who received the MenACWY meningococcal vaccine as a control. CDR3s include the opening cysteine and the closing phenylalanine or tryptophan. Each record gives: V gene, J gene, clone size, D gene, CDR3 protein, CDR3 DNA. D genes are given only for firm matches. Expanded clones are given a class, and other clones once, few, many or no size at all.

TRBV5-1	TRBJ2-5	-	-	CASSPGGWEGETQYF	TGCGCCAGCAGCCCAGGGGGCTGGGAGGGAGAGACCCAGTACTTC
TRBV3-1/TRBV3-2	TRBJ1-1	-	-	CASSHENTEAFF	TGTGCCAGCAGCCACGAGAACACTGAAGCTTTCTTT
TRBV11-3	TRBJ1-1	-	-	CASSLAGGRRIF	TGTGCCAGCAGCTTAGCGGGGGGCCGCCGGATCTTT
TRBV18	TRBJ1-4	once	-	CASSPGSEGEKLFF	TGTGCCAGCTCACCCGGGTCCGAGGGGGAAAAACTGTTTTTT
TRBV28	TRBJ1-6	-	-	CASVEEAGNSPLHF	TGTGCCAGCGTGGAGGAGGCGGGCAATTCACCCCTCCACTTT
TRBV10-1	TRBJ2-7	-	TRBD1	CASRKQGRAYEQYF	TGCGCCAGCAGGAAACAGGGGCGGGCTTACGAGCAGTACTTC
TRBV4-3	TRBJ2-5	-	TRBD2	CASSRNPSGSGETQYF	TGCGCCAGCAGCCGTAACCCTAGCGGGAGCGGGGAGACCCAGTACTTC
TRBV24-1	TRBJ1-2	-	-	CATSDPGQQGYGYTF	TGTGCCACCAGTGATCCCGGACAGCAGGGCTATGGCTACACCTTC
TRBV24-1	TRBJ2-3	-	-	CATSVGTDTQYF	TGTGCCACCAGTGTGGGTACAGATACGCAGTATTTT
TRBV29-1	TRBJ2-2	-	-	CSVKGAELNTGELFF	TGCAGCGTCAAAGGGGCGGAACTTAACACCGGGGAGCTGTTTTTT
TRBV6-5	TRBJ1-2	-	-	CASSYTAINYGYTF	TGTGCCAGCAGTTACACAGCTATTAACTATGGCTACACCTTC
TRBV5-1	TRBJ2-7	once	-	CASSLSGPRDEQYF	TGCGCCAGCAGCTTGAGTGGCCCCCGGGACGAGCAGTACTTC
TRBV7-2	TRBJ1-4	-	TRBD1	CASSSKTGVGEKLFF	TGTGCCAGCAGCTCCAAGACAGGGGTGGGGGAAAAACTGTTTTTT
TRBV3-1/TRBV3-2	TRBJ2-1	-	-	CASSLSVSPSSYNEQFF	TGTGCCAGCAGCCTAAGCGTTAGCCCGAGCTCCTACAATGAGCAGTTCTTC
TRBV15	TRBJ2-3	-	-	CATSSAGGPDTQYF	TGTGCCACCAGCAGCGCTGGGGGGCCAGATACGCAGTATTTT
TRBV9	TRBJ1-5	-	-	CASSPAGNQPQHF	TGTGCCAGCAGCCCCGCAGGCAATCAGCCCCAGCATTTT
TRBV19	TRBJ1-4	-	-	CASNAGTTNEKLFF	TGTGCCAGTAACGCAGGAACAACTAATGAAAAACTGTTTTTT